This T cell receptor (beta chain) was recovered during a study of blood T cell repertoires in COVID-19. Here immunoSEQ multiplex PCR was the method, and the copy in TCRdb shows in-frame clones only, minus some. The data contain roughly 300,000 clones, 85% to 90% of them singletons. The TCR sequence derives from a human donor in a cohort sampled during active COVID-19. Sequences were obtained from peripheral blood.

The CDR3 loop is CASGSGRIYEQYF. CDR3 nucleotide sequence: TGTGCCAGCGGTAGCGGGCGGATCTACGAGCAGTACTTC. The chain links TRBV6-5 to TRBJ2-7; 7 bases fit TRBD2. Germline V gene sequence: CDR1 MNHEY, CDR2 SVGAGI. This CDR3 region has 13 residues. With V trimmed by 8 bases and J by 3 bases, 7 bases remained unmatched.